This T cell receptor beta chain was obtained from a study of T cell responses to AZD1222 COVID-19 vaccine. This CDR3 spans 13 amino acids. V lost 5 bases and J 4 bases, leaving 11 bases between the germline ends. Germline values: CDR1 KGHSH, CDR2 LQKENI. On this clone: Its antigen is as yet unknown.

Findings and limits, study-wide: Two doses of AZD1222 preceded a rise in Spike-specific TCR breadth and depth. Researchers report vaccine-associated CD4 TCRs spanning spike, with dominance at 160-218 and 743-854. Close to half of all spike-specific TCRs reportedly target regions of the variants that are unmutated.

Generated by immunoSEQ multiplex PCR, the TCRdb table keeps only in-frame clones and is missing some. The sample includes about 130,000 clones, more than 80% of them seen just once. The material was peripheral blood, obtained 28 days after the second AZD1222 dose. The clonotype comes from an adult who received the AZD1222 COVID-19 vaccine. The J gene is TRBJ1-1, the V gene TRBV18, with D uncertain. CDR3 nucleotide sequence: TGTGCCAGCTCAGACGTTGGCGGCACTGAAGCTTTCTTT. It specifies CASSDVGGTEAFF.